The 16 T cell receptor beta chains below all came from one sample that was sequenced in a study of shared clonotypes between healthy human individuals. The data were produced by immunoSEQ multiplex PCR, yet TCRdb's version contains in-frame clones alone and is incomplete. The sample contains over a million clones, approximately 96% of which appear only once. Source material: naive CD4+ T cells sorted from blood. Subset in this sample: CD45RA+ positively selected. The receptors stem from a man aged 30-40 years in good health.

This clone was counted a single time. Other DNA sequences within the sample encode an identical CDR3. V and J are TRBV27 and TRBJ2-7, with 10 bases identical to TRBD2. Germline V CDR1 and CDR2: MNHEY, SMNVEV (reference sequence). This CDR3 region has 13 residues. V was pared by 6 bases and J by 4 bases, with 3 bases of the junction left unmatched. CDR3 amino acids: CASRPSGSYEQYF. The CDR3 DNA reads TGTGCCAGCAGGCCTAGCGGGAGTTACGAGCAGTACTTC.

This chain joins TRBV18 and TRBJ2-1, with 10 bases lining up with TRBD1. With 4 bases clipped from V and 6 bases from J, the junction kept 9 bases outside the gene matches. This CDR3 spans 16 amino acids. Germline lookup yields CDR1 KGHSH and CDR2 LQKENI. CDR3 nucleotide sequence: TGTGCCAGCTCACTCCGCTCGGGACAGGGGATCAATGAGCAGTTCTTC. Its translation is CASSLRSGQGINEQFF.

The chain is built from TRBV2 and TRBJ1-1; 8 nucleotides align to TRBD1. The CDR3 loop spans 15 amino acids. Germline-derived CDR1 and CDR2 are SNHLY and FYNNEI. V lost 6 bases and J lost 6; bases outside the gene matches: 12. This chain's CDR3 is CASRPGTGRRAEAFF. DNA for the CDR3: TGTGCCAGCAGGCCCGGGACAGGCAGAAGGGCTGAAGCTTTCTTT.

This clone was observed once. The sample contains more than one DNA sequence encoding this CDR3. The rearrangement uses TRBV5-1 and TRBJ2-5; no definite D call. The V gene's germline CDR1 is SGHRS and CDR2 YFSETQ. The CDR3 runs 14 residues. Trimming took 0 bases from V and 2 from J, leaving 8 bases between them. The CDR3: CASSLGVGQETQYF. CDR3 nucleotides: TGCGCCAGCAGCTTGGGGGTGGGACAAGAGACCCAGTACTTC.

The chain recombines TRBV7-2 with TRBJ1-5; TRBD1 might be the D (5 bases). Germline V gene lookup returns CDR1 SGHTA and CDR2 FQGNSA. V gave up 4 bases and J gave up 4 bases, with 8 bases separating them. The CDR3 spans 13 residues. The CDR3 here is CASSSRGNQPQHF. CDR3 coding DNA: TGTGCCAGCAGCTCACGGGGGAATCAGCCCCAGCATTTT.

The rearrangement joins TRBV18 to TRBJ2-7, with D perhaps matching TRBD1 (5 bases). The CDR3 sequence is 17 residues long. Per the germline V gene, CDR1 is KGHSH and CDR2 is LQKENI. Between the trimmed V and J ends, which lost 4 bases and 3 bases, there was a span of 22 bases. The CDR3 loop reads CASSLLGVSSLNYEQYF. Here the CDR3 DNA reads TGTGCCAGCTCACTCCTAGGGGTGTCCTCCCTCAACTACGAGCAGTACTTC.

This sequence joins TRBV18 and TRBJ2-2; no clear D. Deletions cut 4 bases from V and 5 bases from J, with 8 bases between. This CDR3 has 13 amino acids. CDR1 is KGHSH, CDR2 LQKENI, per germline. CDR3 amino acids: CASSRAETGELFF. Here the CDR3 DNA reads TGTGCCAGCTCACGGGCAGAGACCGGGGAGCTGTTTTTT.

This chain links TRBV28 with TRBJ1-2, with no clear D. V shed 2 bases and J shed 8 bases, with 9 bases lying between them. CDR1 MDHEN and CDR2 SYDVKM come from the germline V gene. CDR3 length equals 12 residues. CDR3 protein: CASSLRPFGYTF. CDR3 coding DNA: TGTGCCAGCAGTTTAAGACCTTTCGGCTACACCTTC.

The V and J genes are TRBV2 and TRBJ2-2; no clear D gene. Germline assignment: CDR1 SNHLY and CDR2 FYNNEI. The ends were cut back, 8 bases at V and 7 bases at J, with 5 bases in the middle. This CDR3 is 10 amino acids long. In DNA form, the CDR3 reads TGTGCCAGCGGGGTCGGGGAGCTGTTTTTT. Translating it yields CASGVGELFF.

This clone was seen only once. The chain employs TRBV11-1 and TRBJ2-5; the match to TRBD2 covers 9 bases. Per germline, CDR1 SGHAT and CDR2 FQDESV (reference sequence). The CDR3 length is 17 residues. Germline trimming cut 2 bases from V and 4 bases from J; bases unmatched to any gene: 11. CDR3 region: CASSLLAGPAGGETQYF. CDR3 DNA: TGTGCCAGCAGCTTACTAGCGGGACCGGCTGGCGGAGAGACCCAGTACTTC.

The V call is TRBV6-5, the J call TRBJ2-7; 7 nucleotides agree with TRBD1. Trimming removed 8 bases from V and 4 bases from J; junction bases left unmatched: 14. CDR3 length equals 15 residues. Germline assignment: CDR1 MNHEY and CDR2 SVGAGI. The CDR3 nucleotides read TGTGCCAGCCGATATACAGGGGCTGCGATATACGAGCAGTACTTC. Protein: CASRYTGAAIYEQYF.

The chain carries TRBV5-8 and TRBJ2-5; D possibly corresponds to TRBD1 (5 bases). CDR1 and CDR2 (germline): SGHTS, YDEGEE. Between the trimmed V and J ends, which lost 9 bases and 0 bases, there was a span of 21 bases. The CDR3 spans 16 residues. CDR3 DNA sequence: TGTGCCACCAACTCCAGGGTTTTGGGTTACCAAGAGACCCAGTACTTC. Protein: CATNSRVLGYQETQYF.

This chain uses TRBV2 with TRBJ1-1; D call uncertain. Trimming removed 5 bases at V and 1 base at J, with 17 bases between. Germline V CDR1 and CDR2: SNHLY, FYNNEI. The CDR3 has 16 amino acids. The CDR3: CASSPLPPGRNTEAFF. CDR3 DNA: TGTGCCAGCAGTCCCCTACCCCCGGGTAGGAACACTGAAGCTTTCTTT.

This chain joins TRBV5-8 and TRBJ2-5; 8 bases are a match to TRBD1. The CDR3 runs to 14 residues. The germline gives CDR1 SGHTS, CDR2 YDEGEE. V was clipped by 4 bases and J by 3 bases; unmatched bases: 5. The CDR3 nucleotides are TGTGCCAGCAGCCCTGGACAGGGAAAAGAGACCCAGTACTTC. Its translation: CASSPGQGKETQYF.

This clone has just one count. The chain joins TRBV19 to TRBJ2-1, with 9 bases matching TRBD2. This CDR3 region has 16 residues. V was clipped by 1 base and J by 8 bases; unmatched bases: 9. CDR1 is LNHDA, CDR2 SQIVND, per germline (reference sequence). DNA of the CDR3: TGTGCCAGTAGTATAGCGCGGCTAGCGGGATTCGATGAGCAGTTCTTC. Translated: CASSIARLAGFDEQFF.

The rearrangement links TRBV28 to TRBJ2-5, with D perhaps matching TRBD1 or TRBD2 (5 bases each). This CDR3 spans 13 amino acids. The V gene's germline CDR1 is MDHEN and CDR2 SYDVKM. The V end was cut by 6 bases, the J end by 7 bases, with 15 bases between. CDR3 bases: TGTGCCAGCAGCATACCCGGGGCTGGGACCCAGTACTTC. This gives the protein CASSIPGAGTQYF.